One sample yielded the 14 T cell receptor beta chains listed below, sequenced in a study of T cell changes during pregnancy in multiple sclerosis. Profiled with immunoSEQ multiplex PCR; TCRdb holds only in-frame clones, not every one. The table records around 61,000 clones, about nine tenths of them present only once. Sample: peripheral blood, taken in the first trimester of pregnancy. These receptors were taken from a female donor in good health, enrolled as a control in a pregnancy study.

This chain connects TRBV14 to TRBJ2-2, with a weak D call TRBD1 (5 bases). Germline V gene data show CDR1 as SGHDN and CDR2 as FVKESK. Deletions cut 1 base from V and 7 bases from J, with 13 bases between. CDR3 length: 15 residues. The CDR3 spells CASSQVPGRGGELFF. As DNA, the CDR3 is TGTGCCAGCAGCCAAGTTCCTGGAAGGGGCGGGGAGCTGTTTTTT. The full variable domain, with the rest looked up from reference TRBV14 and TRBJ2-2, is EAGVTQFPSHSVIEKGQTVTLRCDPISGHDNLYWYRRVMGKEIKFLLHFVKESKQDESGMPNNRFLAERTGGTYSTLKVQPAELEDSGVYFCASSQVPGRGGELFFGEGSRLTVL.

This rearrangement joins TRBV11-3 to TRBJ1-2; TRBD1 might be the D (5 bases). The CDR3 loop spans 13 amino acids. Germline assignment: CDR1 SGHNT and CDR2 YENEEA. Trimming removed 2 bases from V and 5 bases from J, with 9 bases in between. The DNA of the CDR3 is TGTGCCAGCAGCTTAAACCAGGGTTATGGCTACACCTTC. Residues: CASSLNQGYGYTF.

V gene TRBV4-2 combines with J gene TRBJ2-3; 11 positions match TRBD2. Germline CDR1 and CDR2: LGHNA and YNFKEQ. Trimming cost V 4 bases and J 0 bases; bases outside gene matches: 0. This CDR3 comprises 15 residues. In DNA form, the CDR3 reads TGTGCCAGCAGCCTAGCGGGGGGGAGCACAGATACGCAGTATTTT. Amino acid sequence: CASSLAGGSTDTQYF.

V is TRBV27 and J is TRBJ2-2, with D perhaps matching TRBD1 (5 bases). The V gene lost 4 bases and the J gene lost 1 base, with 16 bases spanning the gap. Germline-derived CDR1 and CDR2 are MNHEY and SMNVEV (reference sequence). CDR3 size: 17 residues. CDR3 loop: CASSSYAGQGNTGELFF. The CDR3 coding sequence is TGTGCCAGCAGTTCATACGCAGGGCAGGGGAACACCGGGGAGCTGTTTTTT.

This chain joins TRBV30 and TRBJ2-5; 15 bases agree with TRBD2. The CDR3 spans 18 residues. Germline lookup yields CDR1 GTSNPN and CDR2 SVGIG (reference sequence). The V and J ends lost 2 bases and 6 bases, in that order; junction bases with no gene match: 13. The CDR3 is CAWSSTRTSGGDPKTQYF. DNA for the CDR3: TGTGCCTGGAGTTCGACTCGGACTAGCGGGGGGGATCCCAAGACCCAGTACTTC. The entire variable domain, with the rest obtained from reference TRBV30 and TRBJ2-5, is as follows: SQTIHQWPATLVQPVGSPLSLECTVEGTSNPNLYWYRQAAGRGLQLLFYSVGIGQISSEVPQNLSASRPQDRQFILSSKKLLLSDSGFYLCAWSSTRTSGGDPKTQYFGPGTRLLVL.

The chain is built from TRBV7-2 and TRBJ2-7; D may be TRBD2 (6 bases). Germline CDR1 is SGHTA and CDR2 is FQGNSA. The CDR3 is 16 residues long. Between the trimmed V and J ends, which lost 2 bases and 0 bases, there was a span of 14 bases. CDR3 in amino acids: CASSLRGRGSSYEQYF. The CDR3 DNA is TGTGCCAGCAGCTTAAGGGGACGGGGGAGCTCCTACGAGCAGTACTTC.

This sequence joins TRBV6-5 and TRBJ1-2; 10 nucleotides match TRBD1. The CDR3 runs to 15 residues. The germline V gene has CDR1 MNHEY and CDR2 SVGAGI. Trimming removed 7 bases from V and 4 bases from J; junction bases left unmatched: 9. The DNA of the CDR3 is TGTGCCAGCACCCCGACAGGGGGCGACCCCTATGGCTACACCTTC. It is translated as CASTPTGGDPYGYTF.

This chain links TRBV30 with TRBJ1-6, with unresolved D. CDR3 size: 11 residues. Trimming left V 1 base short and J 15 bases short, with 10 bases between. Looked up from germline, CDR1 is GTSNPN and CDR2 is SVGIG (reference sequence). In nucleotides, the CDR3 is TGTGCCTGGAGTGGCAGTCCACACCTCCACTTT. Protein product: CAWSGSPHLHF.

Comments on this clone: Relative to the germline gene, one junction end is altered; a read error may explain this. This chain joins TRBV10-3 and TRBJ1-1; D uncertain. The CDR3 length is 13 residues. Germline CDR1 ENHRY, CDR2 SYGVKD. CDR3 bases: TGTGCCATCACTGAGGGCCCGAACACTGAAGCTTTCTTT. It specifies CAITEGPNTEAFF.

The chain has TRBV6-4 and TRBJ1-3; no clear D. The CDR3 runs to 15 residues. The ends were cut back, 5 bases at V and 0 bases at J, with 11 bases in the middle. In germline, CDR1 is MRHNA, CDR2 SNTAGT. The CDR3 coding sequence is TGTGCCAGCAGTAGCGAGGGCCTCTCTGGAAACACCATATATTTT. Its translation is CASSSEGLSGNTIYF.

V and J are TRBV6-1 and TRBJ2-7; unclear D gene. The CDR3 has 14 amino acids. Looked up from germline, CDR1 is MNHNS and CDR2 is SASEGT. V lost 5 bases, J lost 1 base, and 12 bases lay in between. The CDR3 region has the DNA TGTGCCAGCAGTCCTCTCTCAGGTTCCTACGAGCAGTACTTC. Residues: CASSPLSGSYEQYF.

The chain couples TRBV5-1 to TRBJ1-1; 7 positions agree with TRBD1. This CDR3 is 16 amino acids long. V lost 0 bases and J lost 1; bases outside the gene matches: 6. From germline, CDR1 is SGHRS and CDR2 YFSETQ. Here the CDR3 reads CASSLVTGPKNTEAFF. The CDR3 DNA is TGCGCCAGCAGCTTGGTGACAGGGCCAAAGAACACTGAAGCTTTCTTT.

The V gene is TRBV19, the J gene TRBJ2-5; D is possibly TRBD1 (6 bases). This CDR3 comprises 15 residues. Per the germline V gene, CDR1 is LNHDA and CDR2 is SQIVND (reference sequence). V was clipped by 4 bases and J by 5 bases, with 17 bases between them. The CDR3 region is CASSTPGQPEETQYF. CDR3 DNA: TGTGCCAGTAGTACCCCCGGACAGCCCGAGGAGACCCAGTACTTC.

For this clone: Other DNA sequences in the same sample also yield this CDR3. V gene TRBV4-3 combines with J gene TRBJ2-5; perhaps TRBD2 as D (6 bases). Trimming took off 1 base at V and 5 bases at J, with 11 bases between the two ends. The CDR3 spans 14 residues. CDR1 is LGHNA and CDR2 is YSLEER in the germline V gene. The CDR3 region has the DNA TGCGCCAGCAGCCAAGGAGAGGGGAGGGAGACCCAGTACTTC. It translates to CASSQGEGRETQYF.